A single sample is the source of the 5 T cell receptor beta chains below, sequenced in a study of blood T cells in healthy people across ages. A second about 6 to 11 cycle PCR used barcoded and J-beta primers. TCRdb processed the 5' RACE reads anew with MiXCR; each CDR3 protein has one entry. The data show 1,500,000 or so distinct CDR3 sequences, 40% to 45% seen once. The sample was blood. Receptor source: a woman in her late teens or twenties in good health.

CDR3 nucleotides: TGTGCCACCAGTGACCAGGGTTACAATGAGCAGTACTTC. It encodes CATSDQGYNEQYF. This chain links TRBV24-1 with TRBJ2-5; perhaps TRBD1 as D (5 bases). CDR1 is KGHDR and CDR2 is SFDVKD in the germline V gene. CDR3 size: 13 residues. With 4 bases removed from V and 11 bases from J, the gap between germline ends came to 16 bases.

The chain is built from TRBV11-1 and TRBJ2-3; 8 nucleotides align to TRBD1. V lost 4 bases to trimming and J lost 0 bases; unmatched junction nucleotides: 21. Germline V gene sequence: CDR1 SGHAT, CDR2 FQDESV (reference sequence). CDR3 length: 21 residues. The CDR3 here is CASSSPRTGMRRSASTDTQYF. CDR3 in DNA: TGTGCCAGCAGCTCCCCCCGGACAGGGATGCGCCGAAGTGCCAGCACAGATACGCAGTATTTT.

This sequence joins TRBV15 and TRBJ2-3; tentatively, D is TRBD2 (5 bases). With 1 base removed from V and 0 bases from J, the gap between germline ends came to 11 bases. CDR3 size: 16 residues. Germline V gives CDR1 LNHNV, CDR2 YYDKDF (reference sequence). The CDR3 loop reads CATSRVERASTDTQYF. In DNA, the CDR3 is TGTGCCACCAGCAGAGTGGAGAGGGCCAGCACAGATACGCAGTATTTT.

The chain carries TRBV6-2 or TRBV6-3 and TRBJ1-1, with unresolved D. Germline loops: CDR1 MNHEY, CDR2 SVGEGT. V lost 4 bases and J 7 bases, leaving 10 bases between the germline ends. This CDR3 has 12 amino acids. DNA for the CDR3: TGTGCCAGCAGTTTGAGTGTTTATGAAGCTTTCTTT. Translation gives CASSLSVYEAFF.

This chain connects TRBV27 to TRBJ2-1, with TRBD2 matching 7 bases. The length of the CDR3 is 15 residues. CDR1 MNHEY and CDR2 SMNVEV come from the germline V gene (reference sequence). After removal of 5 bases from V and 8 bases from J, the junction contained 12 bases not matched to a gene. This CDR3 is CASSPRMVGGDEQFF. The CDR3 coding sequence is TGTGCCAGCAGTCCTCGGATGGTGGGGGGGGATGAGCAGTTCTTC.